One T cell receptor beta chain is described in this entry. This clone's antigen is unknown. Base qualities are not recorded, but no much larger clone differs from it by a single base. The data were obtained in a study of identifying expanded T cells in peripheral blood (dated by TCRdb to between 2018 and 2021). With regard to the full study: Separate aliquots of the same genomic DNA pool were sequenced to produce technical replicates, and four replicates were compared in pairs.

The CDR3 spans 12 residues, from the cysteine through the phenylalanine. Left in the record is the CDR3 DNA by itself, 36 bases read in frame from the first base. As encoded in the germline V gene (reference sequence), CDR1 is SEHNR while CDR2 is FQNEAQ. A distance of 9 bases separates the germline ends of V and J, which lose 2 bases and 8 bases respectively. TCRbeta CDR3 regions were profiled with the immunoSEQ Assay using bias-controlled multiplex PCR amplification of genomic DNA. As for the authors' bioinformatics: To quantify the absolute abundance of each unique TCRbeta CDR3 region, the sequences were collapsed and filtered. Two models were used to test differential abundance: a binomial model (Fisher-equivalent) and a beta-binomial model that adds time-dependent variance fitted from healthy donors. Any clone with fewer than 5 combined templates was excluded, and a clone was called differentially abundant if its Benjamini-Hochberg FDR was below 0.01. Using the form v = (b*log(k)+a)^2, the beta-binomial variance was modeled as a function of the total template count across the two samples. Sourced from immuneACCESS, this table was stored by TCRdb with only in-frame sequences that have V and J called. A share of the clones is absent; for the studies checked, an unresolved V gene accounts for under half, and the remainder has no known explanation. The V and J calls and clone size come from that table; D and trimming were worked out from the DNA. The table for this sample lists 95,000 to 100,000 clones; around 90% of them were counted only once. The ten largest clones represent 17% of the sample.

Here is what the overall study found, with its caveats: The authors expected biological variance in healthy repertoires might increase further over much longer intervals such as months to years. About 1.1 differentially abundant clones were flagged by the binomial model between technical replicates, whereas about 17 and 20 were flagged over around two weeks and four weeks, respectively. Across all healthy donors, variance in clone template counts between approximately 2-week samples was found to increase significantly with total template count. Both the number of clones called differentially abundant and the false-positive rate were significantly reduced by the beta-binomial model across all healthy-donor time intervals.

During the collection period, no infections or other immune events were recorded for the healthy donors. Blood repertoires from healthy donors were used as a training cohort for calibrating time-dependent variance in a beta-binomial model of differential abundance of T-cell clones. There were some ten healthy donors in the training cohort, of whom 3 were female and 7 were male. The donors were between roughly 29 and 70 years old, with an average age of roughly 40 years. Obtained from a commercial supplier, whole blood was collected from each healthy donor at three time points set around 14 days apart. Genomic DNA was extracted from unsorted whole blood for immunosequencing.

The sequence was collected from a person between 18 and 75 years old in good health. The sample consisted of blood. The sequence is built from TRBV7-9 and TRBJ1-2; the D gene cannot be named for sure. CDR3 protein: CASSLTGYGYTF. The nucleotide sequence reads as follows: TGTGCCAGCAGCTTAACCGGGTACGGCTACACCTTC.